This T cell receptor beta chain comes out of a study of blood T cell repertoires in COVID-19. Clones were sequenced by immunoSEQ multiplex PCR, and TCRdb holds only the in-frame ones, with some missing. The table records over 150,000 clones, roughly 93% of them present only once. CDR3 length: 18 amino acids. Germline V gene sequence: CDR1 MNHGY, CDR2 SAAAGT. V was cut by 5 bases and J by 0 bases, with 19 bases left in between. This chain connects TRBV6-8 to TRBJ1-4, with D possibly being TRBD1 (6 bases). The sequenced sample consisted of peripheral blood. The TCR comes from a man aged 18 to 30 with acute or convalescent COVID-19. CDR3 DNA sequence: TGTGCCAGCAGTGGGGTGAGCAGGGGTGGCACAACTAATGAAAAACTGTTTTTT. It specifies CASSGVSRGGTTNEKLFF.